This T cell receptor beta chain was sequenced during a study of T cell repertoires in cytomegalovirus infection. Overall study context: HLA-C-restricted CMV epitopes, recently identified, and well-studied HLA-B-restricted ones were used by the study. Carrying CMV and the relevant HLA type showed in public TCR beta signatures.

TCRdb re-derived calls from the reads in MiXCR, one entry per CDR3 protein. The sample shows roughly 49,000 distinct CDR3 sequences, about a fifth of them seen only once. Trimming pared 0 bases from V and 2 bases from J, leaving 14 bases between. In germline, CDR1 is SGHDN, CDR2 FVKESK. The CDR3 is 17 residues long. Study-level points and caveats: Clonotypes of TCR beta that were HLA-C-restricted and CMV-specific dominated the ex vivo response.

This clonotype was picked up a small number of times. Its cognate antigen is unknown. The J gene is TRBJ2-1, the V gene TRBV14; possibly TRBD1 or TRBD2 for D (6 bases each). The sample in question was CD8+ T cells from cultured PBMCs, obtained from culture after CMV antigen stimulation. The receptor was derived from a human donor in good health (CMV status not recorded). Some clones in this sample may be carry-over from other donors' samples. The CDR3 region is CASSQDGPRGPYNEQFF. DNA of the CDR3: TGTGCCAGCAGCCAAGATGGACCCCGGGGGCCCTACAATGAGCAGTTCTTC.